This note documents a single T cell receptor beta chain sequence. Its target is not known. These data originate in a study of naive CD8 T cells in extremely preterm neonates. Study conclusions and caveats: Term neonates about 0.4%, young children roughly 0.027%, adults approximately 0.0097%; preterm neonates shared around 2.5%. Preterm neonate repertoires were significantly less rich by iChao1 than others. Preterm infants showed shorter CDR3s, fewer N additions and less trimming than older groups.

Germline loops: CDR1 SEHNR, CDR2 FQNEAQ (reference sequence). V was pared by 5 bases and J by 0 bases, with 7 bases of the junction left unmatched. The CDR3 is made up of 16 amino acids. Samples were taken at extremely preterm deliveries at roughly 22-28 weeks of gestation. Pregnancies with fetal demise were excluded. Sorting kept Annexin V-negative CD3+CD8+CD45RA+CCR7+ naive T cells. Repertoires were generated with immunoSEQ multiplex PCR, while TCRdb's copy carries only in-frame clones and drops some. The data show tens of thousands of clones, about 91% seen once. This receptor was taken from a boy who was born preterm. The sequenced material came from naive CD8+ T cells from cord blood. This rearrangement joins TRBV7-9 to TRBJ2-7; 10 bases agree with TRBD2. Here the CDR3 DNA reads TGTGCCAGCAGCATTTCCGGGACTAGCGTCTCCTACGAGCAGTACTTC. This encodes CASSISGTSVSYEQYF.